This is a list of T cell receptor beta chains from one sample in a study of blood T cell repertoires in COVID-19. Some clones are missing from TCRdb's copy, which holds only in-frame ones; the method was immunoSEQ multiplex PCR. The profile covers almost 200,000 clones, with about 82% appearing a single time and 0.9% to 0.95% taken by the ten largest. The sequenced sample was peripheral blood. The receptors derive from a man aged 60-69 years with COVID-19, enrolled during active disease. CDR3s include the opening cysteine and the closing phenylalanine or tryptophan. A D gene is named only where the DNA matches it firmly. Some rows have no size entry. The others give once, few or many, or a class for an expanded clone.

>TRBJ1-5|NA|TRBV20-1|NA
TGCAGTGCTAGAGGGGAGAGGCTAAAGCATTTT
CSARGERLKHF
>TRBJ1-2|NA|TRBV27|NA
TGTGCCAGCAGTTTCAGGGGTAGCTATGGCTACACCTTC
CASSFRGSYGYTF
>TRBJ1-5|NA|TRBV20-1|NA
TGCAGTGCCTCCGGGGGGCAGCCCCAGCATTTT
CSASGGQPQHF
>TRBJ1-3|NA|TRBV7-9|few
TGTGCCAGCAGCTTGGCAGGGGCTGGAAACACCATATATTTT
CASSLAGAGNTIYF
>TRBJ2-3|NA|TRBV2|NA
TGTGCCAGCAGTGAACTAGCGCGCACAGATACGCAGTATTTT
CASSELARTDTQYF
>TRBJ1-4|TRBD1|TRBV4-2|few
TGTGCCAGCAGCAAATCGGGACAGACTAATGAAAAACTGTTTTTT
CASSKSGQTNEKLFF
>TRBJ1-2|NA|TRBV5-4|NA
TGTGCCAGCAGCCCCGGGGGGGGCAACTATGGCTACACCTTC
CASSPGGGNYGYTF
>TRBJ1-2|TRBD1|TRBV7-6|NA
TGTGCCAGCAGCCCGACAGGGAACTATGGCTACACCTTC
CASSPTGNYGYTF
>TRBJ2-7|TRBD1|TRBV24-1|NA
TGTGCCACCGGGACAGGGGGCCTTGAAGAGCAGTACTTC
CATGTGGLEEQYF
>TRBJ1-6|NA|TRBV6-5|NA
TGTGCCAGCAGGACACAGGGCTCCTATAATTCACCCCTCCACTTT
CASRTQGSYNSPLHF
>TRBJ1-1|NA|TRBV4-1|NA
TGCGCCAGCAGCCAAGCCTTGGGCATTGAAGCTTTCTTT
CASSQALGIEAFF
>TRBJ1-4|NA|TRBV5-1|NA
TGCGCCAGCAGCTTGATCGGGCGGAGGGAAGAAAAACTGTTTTTT
CASSLIGRREEKLFF
>TRBJ2-6|NA|TRBV5-1|few
TGCGCCAGCCTCGAGGCTGGGGCCAACGTCCTGACTTTC
CASLEAGANVLTF
>TRBJ1-4|NA|TRBV30|NA
TGTGCCTGGAGTGTAGGTACAGCAACTAATGAAAAACTGTTTTTT
CAWSVGTATNEKLFF
>TRBJ1-2|NA|TRBV18|once
TGTGCCAGCTCATCTTCCTGGGCTCGGGGTGGCTACACCTTC
CASSSSWARGGYTF
>TRBJ1-2|NA|TRBV14|NA
TGTGCCAGCAGCAAGACAGGTCGACTCTATGGCTACACCTTC
CASSKTGRLYGYTF
>TRBJ2-3|TRBD1|TRBV6-4|NA
TGTGCCAGCAGACAGGGGGCTACAGATACGCAGTATTTT
CASRQGATDTQYF
>TRBJ1-1|NA|TRBV12-3/TRBV12-4|NA
TGTGCCAGCAGTTTCCGGAGGGACACTGAAGCTTTCTTT
CASSFRRDTEAFF
>TRBJ2-7|NA|TRBV7-2|NA
TGTGCCAGCAGCTTATCAGGGGGGAACTACGAGCAGTACTTC
CASSLSGGNYEQYF
>TRBJ2-1|NA|TRBV15|NA
TGTGCCACCAGCAGAGACCGGAGCTCCTACAATGAGCAGTTCTTC
CATSRDRSSYNEQFF
>TRBJ2-3|NA|TRBV21-1|NA
TGTGCCAGCACCACCGGGACAGGGGGTATCGATACGCAGTATTTT
CASTTGTGGIDTQYF
>TRBJ1-6|TRBD1|TRBV10-3|NA
TGTGCCATCAGCCGGACAGGGGTCTTGCATTCACCCCTCCACTTT
CAISRTGVLHSPLHF
>TRBJ1-2|NA|TRBV5-6|NA
TGTGCCAGCACCCGGTGGGGGCTCGGTGGCTACACCTTC
CASTRWGLGGYTF
>TRBJ1-5|TRBD1|TRBV19|NA
TGTGCCAGTAGTATTACAGGGGACAATCAGCCCCAGCATTTT
CASSITGDNQPQHF
>TRBJ2-1|NA|TRBV28|once
TGTGCCAGCAGCCCTAGCGACTACTACAATGAGCAGTTCTTC
CASSPSDYYNEQFF
>TRBJ2-2|NA|TRBV6-5|NA
TGTGCCAGCAGTTATAATCTAGGAAGACTCTCCGGGGAGCTGTTTTTT
CASSYNLGRLSGELFF
>TRBJ2-1|NA|TRBV10-1|NA
TGCGCCAGCAGTTTCGGGGTGGGAAATGAGCAGTTCTTC
CASSFGVGNEQFF
>TRBJ1-4|NA|TRBV18|NA
TGTGCCAGCTCACAGACAGGTGGGACTAATGAAAAACTGTTTTTT
CASSQTGGTNEKLFF
>TRBJ2-2|TRBD1|TRBV28|NA
TGTGCCAGCAGTTTTGAGGTCGGACAGGATATCTGGGGGAACACCGGGGAGCTGTTTTTT
CASSFEVGQDIWGNTGELFF
>TRBJ1-3|NA|TRBV4-1|NA
TGCGCCAGCAGCCAAGAAGCAGGGGTAGGAAACACCATATATTTT
CASSQEAGVGNTIYF
>TRBJ1-1|NA|TRBV7-6|NA
TGTGCCAGCAGCTTAGGGGGGGGACGCAACACTGAAGCTTTCTTT
CASSLGGGRNTEAFF
>TRBJ2-2|NA|TRBV3-1/TRBV3-2|once
TGTGCCAGCAGCCAAGACGCTGACTTGGGCGGGGAGCTGTTTTTT
CASSQDADLGGELFF
>TRBJ2-1|NA|TRBV10-1|NA
TGCGCCAGCAGTGAGTCGAGAGGGGGATCCTACAATGAGCAGTTCTTC
CASSESRGGSYNEQFF
>TRBJ2-1|NA|TRBV11-3|few
TGTGCCAGCAGCTTCGGACGGAGGGGAAATGAGCAGTTCTTC
CASSFGRRGNEQFF
>TRBJ1-2|TRBD1|TRBV9|NA
TGTGCCAGCAGCCCCTGGACAGGGCCTTATGGCTACACCTTC
CASSPWTGPYGYTF
>TRBJ1-2|TRBD1|TRBV27|NA
TGTGCCAGCAGTGCCGACAGGGGCGGCTATGGCTACACCTTC
CASSADRGGYGYTF
>TRBJ2-3|TRBD2|TRBV5-1|few
TGCGCCAGCAGCGTAGCGGGACGCACAGATACGCAGTATTTT
CASSVAGRTDTQYF
>TRBJ1-1|TRBD1|TRBV29-1|NA
TGCAGCGGAAACGACAGGGACGGAAGTGAAGCTTTCTTT
CSGNDRDGSEAFF
>TRBJ1-2|TRBD1|TRBV11-2|NA
TGTGCCAGCAGCCCCGGGACAGGGGGACTTACTAACTATGGCTACACCTTC
CASSPGTGGLTNYGYTF
>TRBJ2-7|TRBD1|TRBV10-3|NA
TGTGCCATTAAGCAGTCAGGGGGAGACCTACTGGAGCAGTACTTC
CAIKQSGGDLLEQYF
>TRBJ1-6|NA|TRBV9|NA
TGTGCCAGCAGCGTAGATGGCAGGGGAAATTCACCCCTCCACTTT
CASSVDGRGNSPLHF
>TRBJ1-2|TRBD1|TRBV27|NA
TGTGCCAGCAGTTTAGAGCCAGGGGGGTATGGCTACACCTTC
CASSLEPGGYGYTF
>TRBJ1-1|NA|TRBV6-5|once
TGTGCCACTACGAACGATCTAAGCACTGAAGCTTTCTTT
CATTNDLSTEAFF
>TRBJ1-4|NA|TRBV6-5|NA
TGTGCCAGCAGACAGGGTAATGAAAAACTGTTTTTT
CASRQGNEKLFF
>TRBJ1-5|TRBD1|TRBV6-7|NA
TGTGCCAGCATCGCCAACAGGGGAAATCAGCCCCAGCATTTT
CASIANRGNQPQHF
>TRBJ1-4|TRBD1|TRBV4-1|NA
TGCGCCAGCAGCCAAGATCCGGGACAGGGAAGAGAAAAACTGTTTTTT
CASSQDPGQGREKLFF
>TRBJ1-1|NA|TRBV5-4|few
TGTGCCAGCAGCTTGTCTACCTTGAACACTGAAGCTTTCTTT
CASSLSTLNTEAFF
>TRBJ1-1|TRBD1|TRBV4-1|NA
TGCGCCAGCAGCCAACGCTCAGGGGGAACTGAAGCTTTCTTT
CASSQRSGGTEAFF
>TRBJ2-7|TRBD1|TRBV5-6|few
TGTGCCAGCAGCGCCACCGGGACAGGGACCTACGAGCAGTACTTC
CASSATGTGTYEQYF
>TRBJ1-1|NA|TRBV24-1|NA
TGTGCCACCAGTGATCGGGGGTACGCTTTCTTT
CATSDRGYAFF
>TRBJ1-1|TRBD1|TRBV5-1|NA
TGCGCCAGCAGCTTGAGCCAGGGGGCTGCTGAAGCTTTCTTT
CASSLSQGAAEAFF
>TRBJ2-2|NA|TRBV4-1|NA
TGCGCCAGCAGCCAAGCGGGTGCCACGAACACCGGGGAGCTGTTTTTT
CASSQAGATNTGELFF
>TRBJ1-5|NA|TRBV18|NA
TGTGCCAGCTCATCTCTACTGAATCAGCCCCAGCATTTT
CASSSLLNQPQHF
>TRBJ1-5|TRBD1|TRBV2|NA
TGTGCCAGCAGTTGGGGACAGGGACGTAATCAGCCCCAGCATTTT
CASSWGQGRNQPQHF